This TCR beta chain emerged from a study of beta chain features in type 1 diabetes. Study-wide points: In these data, an HLA type influence on TCRB rearrangement remained unresolved. Among patients, naive, central memory and Treg TCRB repertoires appeared more similar than among healthy donors.

The collection from each donor was one heparinised blood draw averaging roughly 100 mL. Post-sort purity exceeded 98% for all sorted populations. In its sample, this clone was seen a few times. The antigen is unknown. Germline values: CDR1 SEHNR, CDR2 FQNEAQ (reference sequence). V lost 5 bases and J lost 5; bases outside the gene matches: 9. This CDR3 is built from 15 residues. Investigators reverse transcribed all isolated RNA, so they sequenced expressed TCRB transcripts. Some clones are missing from TCRdb's copy, which holds only in-frame ones; the method was immunoSEQ multiplex PCR. The data contain about 140,000 clones, over 8% of them seen just once; the ten biggest clones take up 0.65%.

The source is a woman between 40 and 55 years old in good health. The source material was central memory CD4+ T cells from blood. This chain connects TRBV7-9 to TRBJ2-3, with TRBD1 matching 8 bases. The CDR3 DNA follows: TGTGCCAGCAGCCGCGGACAGGGAAGGATAGATACGCAGTATTTT. Translation gives CASSRGQGRIDTQYF.